This TCR beta chain was documented in a study of TIL therapy for anti-PD-1-resistant metastatic lung cancer (dated by TCRdb to about 2021). At the level of the whole study: A median age of approximately 50 years (range about 35-75) and a median tumor PD-L1 proportion score of 6% to 7% were recorded among enrolled patients. The cohort was predominantly lung adenocarcinoma, with a few EGFR-mutant and two ALK-rearranged tumors, and half of patients were current or former smokers. A median non-synonymous tumor mutation burden of approximately 1.4 mutations per megabase was determined across the cohort by whole-exome sequencing. T cell receptor beta sequencing of tumor and peripheral blood was used to follow clonotypes across the tumor, the expanded TIL product and serial blood samples.

To note about this clone: Its antigen remains undetermined. No base quality values were provided; no much bigger clone lies one nucleotide off.

The CDR3 runs 17 amino acids, cysteine and phenylalanine included. Only the CDR3 DNA is retained, 51 bases long and in frame from the first base. V gives up 6 bases and J gives up 0 bases, and the segment between their germline ends measures 19 bases. According to the germline V gene, CDR1 reads KGHSH and CDR2 reads LQKENI. Sample time point, as interpreted from the label and publication: pre-treatment sample, taken before nivolumab and TIL therapy. The baseline tumor samples were excised metastases, mostly pleural nodules or supraclavicular lymph nodes, taken from the same resection that was used to grow TIL. Tumors were harvested before any PD-1/PD-L1 blockade; patients then received nivolumab, and those progressing received lymphodepletion, expanded TIL infusion and IL-2. Adults with stage 4 NSCLC were enrolled in a dual-center phase I trial from October 2017 to early 2020. The samples were obtained from a phase I trial that was single-arm and open-label and tested tumor-infiltrating lymphocyte therapy combined with nivolumab in advanced non-small cell lung cancer. Portions of each resected tumor were snap-frozen in liquid nitrogen and stored at -80 °C. Using laser-capture macrodissection, tumor regions of interest were selected on H&E sections, then pulverized into about 15 mg aliquots and extracted using Qiagen Allprep kits.

The immunoSEQ v3 hsTCRB kit was used to amplify TCR beta CDR3 regions from genomic DNA through bias-controlled multiplex PCR. TCR libraries were sequenced on an Illumina NextSeq 500 to around 1.8 million read pairs for survey level or roughly 4.5-6 million for deep level. Per the source publication's procedure: Clonality was reported by immunoSEQ Analyzer software, which also assigned V, D and J genes and filtered out non-productive sequences. Repertoires were compared by productive Simpson clonality and by the Morisita overlap index of productive TRB rearrangements between infused TIL and blood. TCRdb took this table from immuneACCESS and kept in-frame rearrangements with V and J called. Such tables lack part of the clones; where checked against another copy, unresolved V genes explain under half of the gap, and the rest is unexplained. That table gives V, J and clone size, and the DNA gave D and trimming. Across this sample there are around 26,000 clones, with about 60% seen only once. About 16% of the sample lies in the top ten.

Study-level results and caveats: High clonal turnover was observed in TIL culture, with many enriched product clones not detected in the baseline tumor, which suggested clonal contraction rather than faithful expansion. Generalizability was limited because the cohort was highly selected, with more treatment-naive, never-smoker and oncogene-addicted patients included than is typical. Higher clonality and lower diversity were observed in expanded TIL cultures than in baseline intratumoral T cells (median clonality approximately 6.4% vs 31%, p < 0.0001). The study protocol defined all tumor marker inferences as exploratory.

The clonotype comes from a woman between 30 and 80 years old with non-small cell lung cancer. The chain uses TRBV18 and TRBJ2-3, with the D call tentatively TRBD1 or TRBD2, each fitting 6 bases. Material: tumor tissue, obtained at baseline. The DNA sequence is given as TGTGCCAGCTCCCGCGGGACACTGAGGACTAGCACAGATACGCAGTATTTT. This gives the protein CASSRGTLRTSTDTQYF.